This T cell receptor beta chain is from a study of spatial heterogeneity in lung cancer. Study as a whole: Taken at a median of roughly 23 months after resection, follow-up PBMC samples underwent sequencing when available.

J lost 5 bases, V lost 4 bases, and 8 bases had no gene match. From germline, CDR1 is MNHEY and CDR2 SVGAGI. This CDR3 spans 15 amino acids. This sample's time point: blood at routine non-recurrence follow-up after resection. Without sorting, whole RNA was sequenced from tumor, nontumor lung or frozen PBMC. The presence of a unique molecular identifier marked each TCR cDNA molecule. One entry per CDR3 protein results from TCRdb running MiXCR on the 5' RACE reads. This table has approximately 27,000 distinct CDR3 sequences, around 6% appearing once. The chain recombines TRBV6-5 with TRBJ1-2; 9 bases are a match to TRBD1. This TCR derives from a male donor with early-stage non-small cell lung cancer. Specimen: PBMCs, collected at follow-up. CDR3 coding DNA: TGTGCCAGCAGTTCCCTGGGACAGGGTAATTATGGCTACACCTTC. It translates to CASSSLGQGNYGYTF.